This TCR beta chain was found in a study of PD-1 blockade in classical Hodgkin lymphoma. The study's findings and limits: Partial responders and progressors had significantly lower baseline TCR diversity. Diversity in CD4+ TCRs, unlike that measured in CD8+ TCRs, had risen significantly by C4D1.

In germline, CDR1 is SNHLY, CDR2 FYNNEI. CDR3 length: 12 amino acids. Time point in this sample: cycle 4 day 1 (C4D1), after 6 weeks of nivolumab. Every patient experienced relapse after autologous stem cell transplantation, and brentuximab vedotin exposure varied. On this clone itself: Its antigen is not known. The germline gene is not matched at one end of the junction; a read error may be the cause.

Only in-frame clones appear in the TCRdb table, and some are missing; sequencing was by immunoSEQ multiplex PCR. The sample gives approximately 8,000 clones, around 78% of which show up once; 45% is in the top ten. The source is a human donor with classical Hodgkin lymphoma. The V and J genes are TRBV2 and TRBJ1-1; perhaps TRBD1 as D (6 bases). Specimen: peripheral blood mononuclear cells (PBMCs), collected before the fourth cycle of nivolumab. CDR3 in DNA: TGTGCCAGCAGGGAAGGACAGATTGAAGCTTTCTTT. Protein product: CASREGQIEAFF. Using reference TRBV2 and TRBJ1-1 for the parts outside the CDR3, the full variable domain is EPEVTQTPSHQVTQMGQEVILRCVPISNHLYFYWYRQILGQKVEFLVSFYNNEISEKSEIFDDQFSVERPDGSNFTLKIRSTKLEDSAMYFCASREGQIEAFFGQGTRLTVV.